This paragraph reports one T cell receptor beta chain. Some clones are missing from TCRdb's copy, which holds only in-frame ones; the method was immunoSEQ multiplex PCR. The sample includes 250,000 to 350,000 clones, 70% to 90% of them seen just once. The V and J ends lost 10 bases and 0 bases, in that order; junction bases with no gene match: 6. From germline, CDR1 is MNHNY and CDR2 SVGAGI (reference sequence). This CDR3 comprises 14 residues. The participants were between about 18 and 90 years old and came from 24 US areas. This sample stems from a study of blood T cell repertoires in COVID-19. J is TRBJ2-1 and V is TRBV6-6, with 7 bases matching TRBD2. This TCR derives from a woman aged 25 to 45 who had recovered from COVID-19. The sample was PBMCs or T cells enriched from blood (not recorded which). CDR3 DNA sequence: TGTGCCACCTCGGGGGGTGGCTCCTACAATGAGCAGTTCTTC. It codes for CATSGGGSYNEQFF.